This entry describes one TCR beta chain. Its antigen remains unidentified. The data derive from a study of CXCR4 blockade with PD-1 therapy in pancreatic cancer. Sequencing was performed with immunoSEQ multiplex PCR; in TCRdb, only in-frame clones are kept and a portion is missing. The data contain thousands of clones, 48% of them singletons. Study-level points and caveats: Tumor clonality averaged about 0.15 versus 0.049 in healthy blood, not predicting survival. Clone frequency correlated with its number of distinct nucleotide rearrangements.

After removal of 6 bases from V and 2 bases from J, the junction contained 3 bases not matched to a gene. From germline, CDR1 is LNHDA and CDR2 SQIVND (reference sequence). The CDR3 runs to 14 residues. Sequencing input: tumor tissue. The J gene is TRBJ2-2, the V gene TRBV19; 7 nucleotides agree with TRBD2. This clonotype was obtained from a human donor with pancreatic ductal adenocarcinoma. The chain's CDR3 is CASRAAGNTGELFF. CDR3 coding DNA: TGTGCCAGTAGGGCAGCGGGAAACACCGGGGAGCTGTTTTTT. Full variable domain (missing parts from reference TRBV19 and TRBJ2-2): DGGITQSPKYLFRKEGQNVTLSCEQNLNHDAMYWYRQDPGQGLRLIYYSQIVNDFQKGDIAEGYSVSREKKESFPLTVTSAQKNPTAFYLCASRAAGNTGELFFGEGSRLTVL.